This is a list of T cell receptor beta chains from one sample in a study of T cell responses to AZD1222 COVID-19 vaccine. Generated by immunoSEQ multiplex PCR, the TCRdb table keeps only in-frame clones and is missing some. The sample comprises roughly 120,000 clones, around 88% of which are singletons, and around 8.7% rests with the top ten. Here the sequenced sample was peripheral blood, taken on day 0 of AZD1222 vaccination. Every receptor here comes from an adult in good health. The CDR3 runs from the conserved cysteine through the conserved F or W. Each record gives: V gene, CDR3 protein.

V: TRBV19; CDR3: CASSIVTGQGSYQPQHF
V: TRBV5-1; CDR3: CASSLDQLAGGRTDTQYF
V: TRBV30; CDR3: CAWRELSGNTIYF
V: TRBV5-1; CDR3: CASSLETTLFTQYF
V: TRBV28; CDR3: CASRSGQAYEQYF
V: TRBV5-1; CDR3: CASSGTLAGGPSPYEQYF
V: TRBV11-2; CDR3: CASSFNRRDLGYGYTF
V: TRBV6-2/TRBV6-3; CDR3: CASSPTGGVKKETQYF
V: TRBV7-2; CDR3: CASSFSRGRYGYTF
V: TRBV5-4; CDR3: CASSLGNRQGGYTF
V: TRBV3-1/TRBV3-2; CDR3: CASSQGSLESRRTEAFF
V: TRBV7-9; CDR3: CASSGTNANTEAFF
V: TRBV5-1; CDR3: CASSLEASGAYEQYF
V: TRBV19; CDR3: CASTPIEGGSYNEQFF
V: TRBV4-2; CDR3: CASSHAGTGNTDTQYF
V: TRBV18; CDR3: CASSPLGGLEQYF
V: TRBV6-5; CDR3: CASSSTGGRTDTQYF
V: TRBV4-1; CDR3: CASSQVQGAQEAQYF
V: TRBV19; CDR3: CASHQQGSGNTIYF
V: TRBV19; CDR3: CASSTRQGWQPQHF
V: TRBV24-1; CDR3: CATSDRTIAGSSYNEQFF
V: TRBV1; CDR3: CTSSQDPGYSGNTIYF
V: TRBV11-2; CDR3: CASSLVRKGNTEAFF
V: TRBV2; CDR3: CASSEAHSNQPQHF
V: TRBV11-2; CDR3: CASSLGINSNYGYTF
V: TRBV6-5; CDR3: CASSSSTGNYGYTF
V: TRBV6-5; CDR3: CASSWGGGRVDYGYTF
V: TRBV7-2; CDR3: CASSFAENRVFWTF
V: TRBV5-3; CDR3: CARSPPGPLNTEAFF
V: TRBV6-5; CDR3: CASDSGQLNTGELFF
V: TRBV6-2/TRBV6-3; CDR3: CASSYGKVTSSYEQYF
V: TRBV19; CDR3: CASSIPSRGYNEQFF
V: TRBV2; CDR3: CASSDRQALSNQPQHF
V: TRBV7-2; CDR3: CASSLEIRQYF
V: TRBV4-3; CDR3: CASSQSPGTGGGGREKLFF
V: TRBV12-3/TRBV12-4; CDR3: CASTQGGNQPQHF
V: TRBV6-2/TRBV6-3; CDR3: CASSYGGGSNQPQHF
V: TRBV2; CDR3: CASRVTVITGELFF
V: TRBV19; CDR3: CASGRQATMSLTEQYF
V: TRBV5-4; CDR3: CASSPGWRGDKNIQYF
V: TRBV30; CDR3: CAWSVQGQTGSPLHF
V: TRBV7-3; CDR3: CASSLTGGRYNEQFF
V: TRBV11-1; CDR3: CASSLLAVSYNEQFF
V: TRBV7-3; CDR3: CASSSRQGYGYTF
V: TRBV7-2; CDR3: CASSLVGGNEKLFF
V: TRBV21-1; CDR3: CASTHQGGSGFPDTQYF
V: TRBV6-5; CDR3: CASSILDRINTEAFF